One sample yielded the 30 T cell receptor beta chains listed below, sequenced in a study of blood T cell repertoires in COVID-19. The table came from immunoSEQ multiplex PCR; TCRdb's copy has only in-frame clones and leaves some out. In the table there are about 350,000 clones, more than 75% of which are singletons. What was sequenced was PBMCs or T cells enriched from blood (not recorded which). These receptors all come from a woman aged 25 to 39 who had recovered from COVID-19.

The J gene is TRBJ2-7, the V gene TRBV2; 8 positions agree with TRBD1. Germline V lookup: CDR1 SNHLY, CDR2 FYNNEI. This CDR3 contains 16 residues. The V and J ends lost 2 bases and 1 base, in that order; junction bases with no gene match: 7. Here the CDR3 reads CASSEPGTGGSYEQYF. The CDR3 DNA is TGTGCCAGCAGTGAACCAGGAACAGGGGGATCCTACGAGCAGTACTTC.

J is TRBJ1-1 and V is TRBV7-9; D remains unclear. Trimming removed 5 bases from V and 5 bases from J, with 15 bases in between. The CDR3 contains 14 residues. Germline V gene data show CDR1 as SEHNR and CDR2 as FQNEAQ (reference sequence). CDR3 protein: CASSPEGRGTEAFF. The DNA for the CDR3 is TGTGCCAGCAGCCCAGAGGGCCGTGGGACTGAAGCTTTCTTT.

V gene TRBV5-4 combines with J gene TRBJ1-2, with 9 bases fitting TRBD1. CDR1 and CDR2 from the germline V gene are SGHNT and YYREEE (reference sequence). The V segment lost 2 bases and the J segment 4 bases; nucleotides outside the gene matches: 6. The length of the CDR3 is 15 residues. CDR3 DNA: TGTGCCAGCAGCTTCCAGACAGGGGGAACCTATGGCTACACCTTC. Its translation: CASSFQTGGTYGYTF.

Here the CDR3 DNA reads TGTGCCAGTAGTCATTCAGGGGGCGCTAACTATGGCTACACCTTC. Its translation is CASSHSGGANYGYTF. This chain links TRBV19 with TRBJ1-2; TRBD1 matches at 8 bases. The CDR3 runs to 15 residues. CDR1 LNHDA and CDR2 SQIVND come from the germline V gene (reference sequence). Trimming removed 5 bases from V and 0 bases from J; junction bases left unmatched: 5.

The chain links TRBV5-5 to TRBJ1-4; D is uncertain. The germline gives CDR1 SGHKS, CDR2 YYEKEE (reference sequence). Trimming left V 0 bases short and J 4 bases short, with 16 bases between. This CDR3 region has 17 residues. This chain's CDR3 is CASSLGNSGKGNEKLFF. CDR3 coding DNA: TGTGCCAGCAGCTTGGGAAATTCGGGGAAGGGTAATGAAAAACTGTTTTTT.

This clone was recorded once. The chain has TRBV5-5 and TRBJ2-2, with 7 nucleotides matching TRBD1. Germline V gene data show CDR1 as SGHKS and CDR2 as YYEKEE (reference sequence). The CDR3 loop spans 15 amino acids. The ends lost 4 bases at V and 2 bases at J; junction bases unmatched: 5. Here the CDR3 reads CASSRDSRNTGELFF. The CDR3 coding sequence is TGTGCCAGCAGCCGGGACAGTCGTAACACCGGGGAGCTGTTTTTT.

This clone was found a few times. V and J are TRBV6-2 or TRBV6-3 and TRBJ2-7; possible D gene TRBD1, 5 bases. Looked up from germline, CDR1 is MNHEY and CDR2 is SVGEGT. V was pared by 6 bases and J by 2 bases, with 14 bases between. The CDR3 has 14 amino acids. This CDR3 reads CASSPHLGPYEQYF. The CDR3 DNA reads as TGTGCCAGCAGCCCCCACTTGGGGCCCTACGAGCAGTACTTC.

The rearrangement uses TRBV7-9 and TRBJ2-7, with TRBD1 as a possible D gene (5 bases). Germline V CDR1 and CDR2: SEHNR, FQNEAQ (reference sequence). V was pared by 5 bases and J by 2 bases, with 13 bases between. The CDR3 runs 14 residues. The CDR3 DNA is TGTGCCAGCAGCACACCCAGGGATCCCTACGAGCAGTACTTC. Its translation: CASSTPRDPYEQYF.

In nucleotides, the CDR3 is TGTGCCAGCAGAAGGGAGGCGGGGCCGACTAATGAAAAACTGTTTTTT. Translating gives CASRREAGPTNEKLFF. The V gene is TRBV9, the J gene TRBJ1-4; D possibly corresponds to TRBD1 (5 bases). The germline gives CDR1 SGDLS, CDR2 YYNGEE. V was clipped by 5 bases and J by 2 bases, with 16 bases between them. The CDR3 contains 16 residues.

The chain recombines TRBV6-5 with TRBJ2-2; the D gene is possibly TRBD2 (5 bases). Germline assignment: CDR1 MNHEY and CDR2 SVGAGI. Trimming removed 6 bases from V and 6 bases from J, with 14 bases in between. This CDR3 is built from 14 residues. This CDR3 reads CASRPHSGPGELFF. CDR3 sequence (DNA): TGTGCCAGCAGACCCCACAGCGGCCCCGGGGAGCTGTTTTTT.

The chain carries TRBV5-1 and TRBJ2-6, with TRBD1 matching 9 bases. This CDR3 is 18 amino acids long. Trimming at V came to 4 bases and at J to 2 bases, leaving 10 bases not matched to a gene. Germline values: CDR1 SGHRS, CDR2 YFSETQ. CDR3 residues: CASSGRDRVTAGANVLTF. The CDR3 DNA follows: TGCGCCAGCAGCGGCCGGGACAGGGTTACGGCTGGGGCCAACGTCCTGACTTTC. Combining the CDR3 with reference TRBV5-1 and TRBJ2-6 gives the whole variable domain KAGVTQTPRYLIKTRGQQVTLSCSPISGHRSVSWYQQTPGQGLQFLFEYFSETQRNKGNFPGRFSGRQFSNSRSEMNVSTLELGDSALYLCASSGRDRVTAGANVLTFGAGSRLTVL.

This clone was seen once. Other DNA sequences in the sample encode the same CDR3. The V gene is TRBV5-1, the J gene TRBJ2-5; 15 bases match TRBD2. CDR1 SGHRS and CDR2 YFSETQ come from the germline V gene. The length of the CDR3 is 19 residues. V shed 4 bases, J shed 5 bases, and the junction held 15 bases outside the gene matches. CDR3: CASSEGDWTSGRGGETQYF. The CDR3 nucleotides read TGCGCCAGCAGCGAAGGAGACTGGACTAGCGGGAGGGGGGGGGAGACCCAGTACTTC.

The sample holds one count of this clone. V usage is TRBV10-3 and J usage is TRBJ1-5, with TRBD1 identical over 7 bases. V lost 4 bases and J lost 6; bases outside the gene matches: 3. This CDR3 comprises 13 residues. Germline CDR1 ENHRY, CDR2 SYGVKD. CDR3: CAISGTGAQPQHF. CDR3 DNA sequence: TGTGCCATCAGTGGTACAGGGGCTCAGCCCCAGCATTTT.

The chain joins TRBV6-2 or TRBV6-3 to TRBJ1-5; the match to TRBD1 covers 12 bases. The CDR3 extends over 18 amino acids. CDR1 and CDR2 from the germline V gene are MNHEY and SVGEGT. The ends lost 2 bases at V and 6 bases at J; junction bases unmatched: 11. CDR3: CASSYRRDRGLVSQPQHF. The CDR3 DNA follows: TGTGCCAGCAGTTACCGCCGGGACAGGGGGCTAGTCAGTCAGCCCCAGCATTTT.

This sequence joins TRBV4-1 and TRBJ2-2, with 7 bases aligning to TRBD1. V lost 3 bases, J lost 8 bases, and 6 bases stayed unmatched. The CDR3 covers 14 residues. Germline V gives CDR1 MGHRA, CDR2 YSYEKL. The DNA of the CDR3 is TGCGCCAGCAGCCATGACAGGGCGAGGGGGGAGCTGTTTTTT. Its protein product is CASSHDRARGELFF.

The chain employs TRBV6-5 and TRBJ2-7; TRBD2 matches at 10 bases. CDR3 size: 15 residues. V trimming: 2 bases; J trimming: 4 bases; junction bases outside the gene matches: 5. Germline loops: CDR1 MNHEY, CDR2 SVGAGI. CDR3 DNA sequence: TGTGCCAGCAGTTACCTGGCTAGCGGGGGTTACGAGCAGTACTTC. It codes for CASSYLASGGYEQYF.

The chain employs TRBV5-1 and TRBJ2-1; TRBD2 matches 7 bases. The CDR3 covers 15 residues. With V trimmed by 4 bases and J by 0 bases, 4 bases remained unmatched. Germline assignment: CDR1 SGHRS and CDR2 YFSETQ. Here the CDR3 reads CASSATSASYNEQFF. DNA of the CDR3: TGCGCCAGCAGCGCTACTAGCGCCTCCTACAATGAGCAGTTCTTC.

The gene calls are TRBV19 and TRBJ2-5; 7 positions agree with TRBD1. The CDR3 covers 15 residues. Germline-derived CDR1 and CDR2 are LNHDA and SQIVND (reference sequence). Unmatched junction bases numbered 8, after V lost 3 bases and J lost 4 bases. CDR3 DNA: TGTGCCAGTAGTATTCTGGCAGGGGGTGGAGAGACCCAGTACTTC. It encodes CASSILAGGGETQYF.

The chain recombines TRBV24-1 with TRBJ2-7, with D perhaps TRBD1 (6 bases). With 2 bases removed from V and 2 bases from J, the gap between germline ends came to 15 bases. CDR3 size: 16 residues. Looked up from germline, CDR1 is KGHDR and CDR2 is SFDVKD. This chain's CDR3 is CATSDSSGARTYEQYF. For the CDR3, the DNA is TGTGCCACCAGTGATTCCTCAGGGGCTCGAACCTACGAGCAGTACTTC.

The CDR3: CASSPSEVGLTDTQYF. DNA for the CDR3: TGTGCCAGCAGCCCCTCGGAGGTGGGCCTGACCGATACGCAGTATTTT. The chain is built from TRBV4-2 and TRBJ2-3; D is possibly TRBD2 (5 bases). The CDR3 is 16 residues long. V lost 4 bases and J 6 bases, leaving 20 bases between the germline ends. Germline lookup yields CDR1 LGHNA and CDR2 YNFKEQ.

The rearrangement joins TRBV5-1 to TRBJ2-2, with a weak D call TRBD1 (5 bases). Germline-derived CDR1 and CDR2 are SGHRS and YFSETQ. V was cut by 2 bases and J by 6 bases, with 17 bases left in between. The CDR3 covers 16 residues. The DNA for the CDR3 is TGCGCCAGCAGCTTTAATAGGCAGGGCGTCGCCGGGGAGCTGTTTTTT. Its translation: CASSFNRQGVAGELFF.

DNA for the CDR3: TGTGCCAGCAGTTTATCCCTCCTGGACAGGCGGAACACTGAAGCTTTCTTT. Amino acid sequence: CASSLSLLDRRNTEAFF. This chain joins TRBV27 and TRBJ1-1; 7 nucleotides align to TRBD1. There are 17 residues in the CDR3. In germline, CDR1 is MNHEY, CDR2 SMNVEV (reference sequence). J lost 1 base, V lost 0 bases, and 8 bases had no gene match.

This sequence joins TRBV19 and TRBJ1-3; perhaps TRBD1 as D (5 bases). CDR3 length equals 15 residues. Between the trimmed V and J ends, which lost 5 bases and 0 bases, there was a span of 11 bases. Germline V CDR1 and CDR2: LNHDA, SQIVND (reference sequence). CDR3 protein: CASSQQAYSGNTIYF. As DNA, the CDR3 is TGTGCCAGTAGTCAACAGGCATACTCTGGAAACACCATATATTTT.

The J gene is TRBJ1-2, the V gene TRBV28, with 8 bases lining up with TRBD1. Germline V CDR1 and CDR2: MDHEN, SYDVKM. The CDR3 length is 13 residues. V lost 5 bases, J lost 7 bases, and 6 bases stayed unmatched. CDR3 in amino acids: CASSLRGPGGYTF. Written as DNA, the CDR3 is TGTGCCAGCAGTCTCAGGGGGCCCGGTGGCTACACCTTC.

The V call is TRBV7-9, the J call TRBJ2-7; 11 bases are shared with TRBD1. Trimming removed 7 bases from V and 4 bases from J; junction bases left unmatched: 9. Germline values: CDR1 SEHNR, CDR2 FQNEAQ (reference sequence). The CDR3 is made up of 15 amino acids. CDR3 bases: TGTGCCAGCACCCGGTCGGGACAGGGGGGGTACGAGCAGTACTTC. The encoded protein is CASTRSGQGGYEQYF. The whole variable domain, filled in from reference TRBV7-9 and TRBJ2-7, reads DTGVSQNPRHKITKRGQNVTFRCDPISEHNRLYWYRQTLGQGPEFLTYFQNEAQLEKSRLLSDRFSAERPKGSFSTLEIQRTEQGDSAMYLCASTRSGQGGYEQYFGPGTRLTVT.

The chain carries TRBV5-1 and TRBJ1-1; 10 bases fit TRBD1. Unmatched junction bases numbered 9, after V lost 4 bases and J lost 0 bases. The CDR3 spans 17 residues. The V gene's germline CDR1 is SGHRS and CDR2 YFSETQ. CDR3 region: CASSTRTGGVMNTEAFF. In DNA, the CDR3 is TGCGCCAGCAGCACTCGGACAGGGGGGGTGATGAACACTGAAGCTTTCTTT.

The rearrangement links TRBV6-1 to TRBJ2-7; 10 bases align to TRBD2. There are 15 residues in the CDR3. The ends lost 2 bases at V and 0 bases at J; junction bases unmatched: 1. Germline-derived CDR1 and CDR2 are MNHNS and SASEGT. The chain's CDR3 is CASSESGRASYEQYF. In DNA, the CDR3 is TGTGCCAGCAGTGAAAGCGGGAGGGCCTCCTACGAGCAGTACTTC.

The CDR3 coding sequence is TGCGCCAGCAGCCTTCGACTAGCGGATACGCAGTATTTT. Encoded protein: CASSLRLADTQYF. V gene TRBV4-1 combines with J gene TRBJ2-3; TRBD2 matches at 8 bases. Per germline, CDR1 MGHRA and CDR2 YSYEKL. Trimming took 4 bases from V and 6 from J; bases not matched to a gene: 3. The CDR3 extends over 13 amino acids.

J is TRBJ2-7 and V is TRBV19, with D hard to call. Germline V gene data show CDR1 as LNHDA and CDR2 as SQIVND (reference sequence). V was cut by 5 bases and J by 7 bases, with 15 bases left in between. The CDR3 sequence is 13 residues long. The CDR3 nucleotides are TGTGCCAGTAGTCGGAGCGTGTTCCTGGAGCAGTACTTC. Its translation is CASSRSVFLEQYF. The full variable domain, completed using reference TRBV19 and TRBJ2-7, is DGGITQSPKYLFRKEGQNVTLSCEQNLNHDAMYWYRQDPGQGLRLIYYSQIVNDFQKGDIAEGYSVSREKKESFPLTVTSAQKNPTAFYLCASSRSVFLEQYFGPGTRLTVT.

This clone was seen only a few times. This specimen includes other DNA sequences encoding the same CDR3. The genes are TRBV6-5 and TRBJ1-2; D unclear. V dropped 6 bases and J dropped 5 bases, with 10 bases sitting between them. Germline V gene lookup returns CDR1 MNHEY and CDR2 SVGAGI. The CDR3 consists of 12 residues. CDR3 in DNA: TGTGCCAGCAGCTCCGGCGGGTATGGCTACACCTTC. Translation gives CASSSGGYGYTF.